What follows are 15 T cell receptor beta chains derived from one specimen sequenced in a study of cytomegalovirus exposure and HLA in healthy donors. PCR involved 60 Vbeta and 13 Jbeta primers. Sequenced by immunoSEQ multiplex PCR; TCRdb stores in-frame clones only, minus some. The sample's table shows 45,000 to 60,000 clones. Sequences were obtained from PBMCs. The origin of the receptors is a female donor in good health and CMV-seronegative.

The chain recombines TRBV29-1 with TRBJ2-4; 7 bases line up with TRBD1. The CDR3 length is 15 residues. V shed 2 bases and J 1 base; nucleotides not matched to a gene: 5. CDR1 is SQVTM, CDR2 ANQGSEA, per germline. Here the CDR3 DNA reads TGCAGCGTTGAACTGTCGGACAGGGCCAAAAACATTCAGTACTTC. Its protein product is CSVELSDRAKNIQYF. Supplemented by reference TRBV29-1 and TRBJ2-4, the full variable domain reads SAVISQKPSRDICQRGTSLTIQCQVDSQVTMMFWYRQQPGQSLTLIATANQGSEATYESGFVIDKFPISRPNLTFSTLTVSNMSPEDSSIYLCSVELSDRAKNIQYFGAGTRLSVL.

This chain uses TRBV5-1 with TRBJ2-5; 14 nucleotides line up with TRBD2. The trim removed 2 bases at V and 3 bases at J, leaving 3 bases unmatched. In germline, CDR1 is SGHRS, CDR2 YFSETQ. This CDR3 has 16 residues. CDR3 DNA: TGCGCCAGCAGCTTTGGGGGACTAGCGGGGGAAGAGACCCAGTACTTC. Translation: CASSFGGLAGEETQYF.

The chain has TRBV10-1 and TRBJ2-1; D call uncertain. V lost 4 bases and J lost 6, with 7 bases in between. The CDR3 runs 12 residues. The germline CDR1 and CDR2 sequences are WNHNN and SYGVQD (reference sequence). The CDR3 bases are TGCGCCAGCAGTGGAGGTCGCAATGAGCAGTTCTTC. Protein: CASSGGRNEQFF.

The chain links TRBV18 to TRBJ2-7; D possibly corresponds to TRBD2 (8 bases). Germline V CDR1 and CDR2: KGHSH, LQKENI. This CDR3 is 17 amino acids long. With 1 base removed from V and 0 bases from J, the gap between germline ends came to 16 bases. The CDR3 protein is CASSPLMRGDSSYEQYF. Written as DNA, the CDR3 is TGTGCCAGCTCACCACTTATGCGGGGGGACAGCTCCTACGAGCAGTACTTC.

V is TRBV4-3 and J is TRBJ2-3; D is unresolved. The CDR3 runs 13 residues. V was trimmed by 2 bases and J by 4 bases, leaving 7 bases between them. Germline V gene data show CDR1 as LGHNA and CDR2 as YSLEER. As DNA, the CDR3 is TGCGCCAGCAGCCAATCGTATGCAGATACGCAGTATTTT. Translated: CASSQSYADTQYF.

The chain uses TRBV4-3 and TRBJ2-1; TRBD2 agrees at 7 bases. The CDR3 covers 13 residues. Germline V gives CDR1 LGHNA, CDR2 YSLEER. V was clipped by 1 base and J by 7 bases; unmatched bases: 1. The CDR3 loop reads CASSQGGGNEQFF. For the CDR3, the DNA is TGCGCCAGCAGCCAAGGCGGGGGAAATGAGCAGTTCTTC.

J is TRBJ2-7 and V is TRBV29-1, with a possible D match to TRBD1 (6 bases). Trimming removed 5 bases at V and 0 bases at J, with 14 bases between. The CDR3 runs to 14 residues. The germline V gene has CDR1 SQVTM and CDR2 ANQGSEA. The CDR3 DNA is TGCAGCGTTAAGGCACAGGGCACCTCCTACGAGCAGTACTTC. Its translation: CSVKAQGTSYEQYF.

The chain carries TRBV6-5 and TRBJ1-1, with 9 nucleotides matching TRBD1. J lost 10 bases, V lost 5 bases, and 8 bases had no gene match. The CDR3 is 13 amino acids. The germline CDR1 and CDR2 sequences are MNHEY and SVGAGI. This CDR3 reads CASSPRVTGGAFF. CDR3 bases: TGTGCCAGCAGTCCCAGGGTGACAGGGGGAGCTTTCTTT.

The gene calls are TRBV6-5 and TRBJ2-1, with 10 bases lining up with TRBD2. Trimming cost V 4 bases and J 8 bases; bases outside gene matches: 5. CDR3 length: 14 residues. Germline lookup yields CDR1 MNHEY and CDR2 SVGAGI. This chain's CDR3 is CASSLLAGMDEQFF. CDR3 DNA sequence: TGTGCCAGCAGTTTACTAGCGGGGATGGATGAGCAGTTCTTC.

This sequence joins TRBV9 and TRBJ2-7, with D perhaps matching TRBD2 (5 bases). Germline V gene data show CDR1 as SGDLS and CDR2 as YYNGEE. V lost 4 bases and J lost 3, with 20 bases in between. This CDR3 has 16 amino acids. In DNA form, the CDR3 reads TGTGCCAGCAGCCGAGACGGCAGACTACTAAACTACGAGCAGTACTTC. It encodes CASSRDGRLLNYEQYF.

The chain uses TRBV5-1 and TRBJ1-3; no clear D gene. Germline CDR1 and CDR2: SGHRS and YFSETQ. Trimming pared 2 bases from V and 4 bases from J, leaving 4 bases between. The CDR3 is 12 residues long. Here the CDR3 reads CASSFSGNTIYF. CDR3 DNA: TGCGCCAGCAGCTTTTCGGGAAACACCATATATTTT.

In DNA form, the CDR3 reads TGTGCCAGTAGTCCAGGTATCACAGATACGCAGTATTTT. Encoded protein: CASSPGITDTQYF. This chain connects TRBV19 to TRBJ2-3; D is unresolved. Germline CDR1 LNHDA, CDR2 SQIVND (reference sequence). The CDR3 loop spans 13 amino acids. V lost 5 bases and J 2 bases, leaving 8 bases between the germline ends. Filled out from reference TRBV19 and TRBJ2-3, the complete variable domain reads DGGITQSPKYLFRKEGQNVTLSCEQNLNHDAMYWYRQDPGQGLRLIYYSQIVNDFQKGDIAEGYSVSREKKESFPLTVTSAQKNPTAFYLCASSPGITDTQYFGPGTRLTVL.

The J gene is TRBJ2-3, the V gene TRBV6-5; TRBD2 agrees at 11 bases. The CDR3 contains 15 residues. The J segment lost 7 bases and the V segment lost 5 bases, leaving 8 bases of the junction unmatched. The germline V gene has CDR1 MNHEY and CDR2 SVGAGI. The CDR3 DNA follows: TGTGCCAGCAGTCAACTAGCGGGAGTAGTTAATACGCAGTATTTT. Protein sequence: CASSQLAGVVNTQYF.

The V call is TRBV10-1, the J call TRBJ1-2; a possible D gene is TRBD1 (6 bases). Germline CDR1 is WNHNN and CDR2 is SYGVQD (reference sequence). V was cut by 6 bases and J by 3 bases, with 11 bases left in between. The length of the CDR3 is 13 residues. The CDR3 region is CASRQGEDYGYTF. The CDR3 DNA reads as TGCGCCAGCAGACAGGGAGAGGACTATGGCTACACCTTC.

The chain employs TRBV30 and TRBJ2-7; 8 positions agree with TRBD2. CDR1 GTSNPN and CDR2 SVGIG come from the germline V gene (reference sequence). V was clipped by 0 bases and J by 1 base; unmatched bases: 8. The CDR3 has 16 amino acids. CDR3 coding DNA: TGTGCCTGGAGTGTCCCCTTAGCGGGGATTTCCTACGAGCAGTACTTC. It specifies CAWSVPLAGISYEQYF.